This TCR beta chain was sequenced in a study of blood T cell repertoires in COVID-19. Study information: The samples span acute and convalescent COVID-19 from the United States, Italy and Spain. PBMCs, B-cell-depleted T cells, or T cells were the source of the cDNA or gDNA that made up the material.

The germline CDR1 and CDR2 sequences are SGHRS and YFSETQ. Trimming shortened V by 0 bases and J by 0 bases, and 4 bases separated the two germline ends. The CDR3 loop spans 15 amino acids. Participants' reported clinical history set cohort assignment. As processed by the authors: By means of reference gene primer amplification, nucleated cell counts were estimated. Produced via immunoSEQ multiplex PCR; TCRdb's table is partial and in-frame only. That table furnishes V, J and clone size, whereas the DNA furnished D and trimming. The sample includes 300,000 to 400,000 clones, about 90% of them seen just once.

V and J are TRBV5-1 and TRBJ1-6; D not certain. This clonotype originated in a man aged 25-45 years who had recovered from COVID-19. Sequencing was performed on PBMCs or T cells enriched from blood (not recorded which). CDR3 sequence reads: CASSLGHSYNSPLHF. CDR3 in DNA: TGCGCCAGCAGCTTGGGGCACTCCTATAATTCACCCCTCCACTTT.